This TCR beta chain was recovered during a study of cytomegalovirus exposure and HLA in healthy donors (dated by TCRdb to about 2017). Some background on the complete study: A later analysis indicated that the 120 or so validation repertoires were generated on the platform also employed for the 700 or so repertoires of the first cohort. The aim of the study was to test whether cataloging public T cell receptors could identify signatures of past pathogen exposure. Along with the roughly 670-subject first cohort, a separate validation cohort of over 90 different subjects was used. To predict cytomegalovirus infection status, the study combined high-throughput TCR immunosequencing, statistical association of individual TCRs with disease status, and machine learning.

Library creation used the immunoSEQ multiplex PCR assay. Per the original workflow: A statistical classification framework was built for diagnosing cytomegalovirus status from the catalog of TCR beta chain sequences. Here the immuneACCESS table is served through TCRdb, limited to in-frame sequences with V and J called. Missing clones are a known gap in these copies; in checked studies unresolved V genes cover under half, and the rest lacks a known reason. Clonal size and the V and J genes are those of that table, whereas D and trimming came from the DNA. The sample table records roughly 120,000 clones; about 84% of these occur just once. Of the sample, nearly 5% falls within the top ten clones. Measured from the cysteine to the phenylalanine, the CDR3 is 15 residues long. The CDR3 DNA has 45 bases and is translated from base 1. Via the germline V gene (reference sequence), CDR1 is LNHDA and CDR2 SQIVND. The trim is 7 bases for V and 6 bases for J, with a gap of 19 bases between the germline ends.

Concerning this clone itself: Its antigen is unknown. No per-base quality is available; no much larger clone lies one base away.

Donors formed part of the validation cohort, which comprised over a hundred subjects and was distinct from the first cohort of 550 to 850 subjects. Broad study findings and their caveats: In both the original and validation cohorts, the classifier was reported to diagnose cytomegalovirus status with high specificity and sensitivity. According to the authors, the approach could potentially be generalized to other disease states and immunological phenotypes. Subsequent analysis determined that TCRs grouped into clusters in the first cohort also showed a tendency toward co-occurrence across the 120 validation repertoires, and approximately 94% of cluster scores exceeded 0. In vitro tests confirmed that a few of the cytomegalovirus-associated TCR beta chains recognize cytomegalovirus antigens. In the study, about 150 TCR beta chains were listed as associated with cytomegalovirus. The validation cohort had no HLA typing available for a later analysis, so co-occurrence within that cohort was assessed over all 120 or so repertoires. While some public TCRs were present in many individuals, most TCR sequences turned up only very rarely across donors.

This receptor chain uses TRBV19 and TRBJ1-5; the D gene is perhaps TRBD1, on 6 matching bases. The sequenced material came from PBMCs. This TCR derives from a man aged 18 to 29 in good health and CMV-seronegative. The CDR3 loop reads CASIPGVGSGQPQHF. The nucleotide sequence is TGTGCCAGTATCCCAGGGGTGGGTTCGGGTCAGCCCCAGCATTTT.